This T cell receptor (beta chain) was identified during a study of cytomegalovirus exposure and HLA in healthy donors. Broader study findings: TCR beta chains numbering under 200 were designated cytomegalovirus-associated. The classifier was said to identify cytomegalovirus status with high specificity and sensitivity. Three CMV-associated chains proved CMV antigen-specific in vitro.

The donors were members of the validation cohort comprising some 130 subjects, separate from the roughly 670-subject first cohort. The V gene lost 6 bases and the J gene lost 6 bases, with 12 bases spanning the gap. The germline gives CDR1 MNHEY, CDR2 SMNVEV (reference sequence). This CDR3 contains 14 residues. Clones were read by immunoSEQ multiplex PCR, and TCRdb kept only the in-frame ones, dropping some. There are tens of thousands of clones in the sample; roughly 94% occur only once, and about 3.5% lies in the top ten. On this clone: What it binds is unknown.

Sample: PBMCs. The sequence came from a woman between 18 and 29 years old in good health and CMV-seropositive. The rearrangement joins TRBV27 to TRBJ1-6; D is undetermined. The CDR3 sequence: CASRRGSGNSPLHF. The DNA for the CDR3 is TGTGCCAGCAGAAGAGGGAGCGGTAATTCACCCCTCCACTTT.